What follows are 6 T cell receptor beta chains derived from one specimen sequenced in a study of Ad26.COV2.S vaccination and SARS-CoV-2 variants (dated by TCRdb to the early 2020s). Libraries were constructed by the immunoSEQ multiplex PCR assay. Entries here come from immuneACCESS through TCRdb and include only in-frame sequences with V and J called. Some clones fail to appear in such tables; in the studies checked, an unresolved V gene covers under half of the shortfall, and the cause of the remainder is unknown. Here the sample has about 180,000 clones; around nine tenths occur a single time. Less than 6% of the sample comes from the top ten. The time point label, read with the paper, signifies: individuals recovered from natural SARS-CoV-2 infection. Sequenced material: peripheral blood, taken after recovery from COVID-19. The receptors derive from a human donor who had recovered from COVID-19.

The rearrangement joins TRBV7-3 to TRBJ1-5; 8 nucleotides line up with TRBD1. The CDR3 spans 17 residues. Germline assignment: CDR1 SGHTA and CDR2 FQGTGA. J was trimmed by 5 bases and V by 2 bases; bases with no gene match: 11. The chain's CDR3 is CASSLEVRTGGDQPQHF. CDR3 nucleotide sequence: TGTGCCAGCAGCTTAGAGGTTAGAACAGGGGGGGATCAGCCCCAGCATTTT.

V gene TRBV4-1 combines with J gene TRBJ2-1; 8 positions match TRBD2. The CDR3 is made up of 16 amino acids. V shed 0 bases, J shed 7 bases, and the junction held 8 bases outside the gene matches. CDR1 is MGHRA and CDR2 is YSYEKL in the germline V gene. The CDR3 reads CASSQEGSQRGNEQFF. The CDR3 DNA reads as TGCGCCAGCAGCCAAGAAGGTTCCCAGCGGGGGAATGAGCAGTTCTTC.

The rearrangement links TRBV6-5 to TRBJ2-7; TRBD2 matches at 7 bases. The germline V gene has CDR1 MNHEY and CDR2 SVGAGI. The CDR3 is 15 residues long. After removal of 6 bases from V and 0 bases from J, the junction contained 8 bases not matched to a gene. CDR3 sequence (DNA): TGTGCCAGCAGGGGTACCGGGAGGAGCTCCTACGAGCAGTACTTC. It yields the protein CASRGTGRSSYEQYF.

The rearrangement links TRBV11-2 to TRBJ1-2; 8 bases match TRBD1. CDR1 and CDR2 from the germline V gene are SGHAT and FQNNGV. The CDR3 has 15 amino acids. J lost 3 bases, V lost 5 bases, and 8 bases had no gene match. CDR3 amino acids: CASSQGQGNHYGYTF. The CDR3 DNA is TGTGCCAGCAGCCAAGGACAGGGCAATCACTATGGCTACACCTTC.

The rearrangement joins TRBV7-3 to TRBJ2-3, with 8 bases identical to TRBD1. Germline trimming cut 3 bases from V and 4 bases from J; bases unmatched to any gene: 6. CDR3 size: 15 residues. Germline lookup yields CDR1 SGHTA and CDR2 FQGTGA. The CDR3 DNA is TGTGCCAGCAGCTTCGCCGGACAGGGAGCAGATACGCAGTATTTT. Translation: CASSFAGQGADTQYF.

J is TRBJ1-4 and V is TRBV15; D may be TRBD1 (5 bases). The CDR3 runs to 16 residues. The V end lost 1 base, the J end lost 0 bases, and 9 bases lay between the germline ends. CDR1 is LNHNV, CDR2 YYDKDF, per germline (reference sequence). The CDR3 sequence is CATSRGQNPTNEKLFF. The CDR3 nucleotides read TGTGCCACCAGCAGAGGACAGAATCCAACTAATGAAAAACTGTTTTTT.